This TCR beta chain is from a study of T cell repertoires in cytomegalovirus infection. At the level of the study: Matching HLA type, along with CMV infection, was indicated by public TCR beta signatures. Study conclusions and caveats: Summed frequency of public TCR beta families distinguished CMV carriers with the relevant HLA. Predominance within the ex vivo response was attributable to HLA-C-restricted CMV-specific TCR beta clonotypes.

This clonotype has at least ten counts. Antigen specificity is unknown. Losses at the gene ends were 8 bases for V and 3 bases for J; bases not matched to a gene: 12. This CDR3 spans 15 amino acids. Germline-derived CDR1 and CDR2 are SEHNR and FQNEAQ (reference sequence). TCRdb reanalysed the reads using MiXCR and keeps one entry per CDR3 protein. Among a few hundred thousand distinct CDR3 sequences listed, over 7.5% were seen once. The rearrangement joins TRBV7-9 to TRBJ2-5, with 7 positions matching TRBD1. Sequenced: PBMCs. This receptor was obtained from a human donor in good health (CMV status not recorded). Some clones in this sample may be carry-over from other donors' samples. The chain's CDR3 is CASARGIKPEETQYF. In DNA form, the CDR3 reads TGTGCCAGCGCCAGGGGGATCAAGCCCGAAGAGACCCAGTACTTC.